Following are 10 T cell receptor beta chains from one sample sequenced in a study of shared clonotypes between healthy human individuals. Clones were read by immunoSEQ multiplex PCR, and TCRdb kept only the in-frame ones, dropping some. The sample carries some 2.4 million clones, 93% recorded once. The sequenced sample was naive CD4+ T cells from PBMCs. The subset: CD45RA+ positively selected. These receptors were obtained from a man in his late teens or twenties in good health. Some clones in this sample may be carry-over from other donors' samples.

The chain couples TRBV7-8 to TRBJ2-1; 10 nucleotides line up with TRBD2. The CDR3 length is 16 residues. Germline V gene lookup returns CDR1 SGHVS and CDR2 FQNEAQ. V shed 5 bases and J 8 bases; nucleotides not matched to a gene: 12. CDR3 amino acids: CASSNPFASGSDEQFF. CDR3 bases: TGTGCCAGCAGCAATCCTTTCGCTAGCGGGAGTGATGAGCAGTTCTTC.

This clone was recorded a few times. This CDR3 is CARNGDSYGYTF. The CDR3 DNA reads TGTGCCCGCAACGGGGACAGCTATGGCTACACCTTC. This sequence joins TRBV2 and TRBJ1-2; 7 bases fit TRBD1. V lost 11 bases, J lost 4 bases, and 7 bases stayed unmatched. This CDR3 is 12 amino acids long. The germline CDR1 and CDR2 sequences are SNHLY and FYNNEI.

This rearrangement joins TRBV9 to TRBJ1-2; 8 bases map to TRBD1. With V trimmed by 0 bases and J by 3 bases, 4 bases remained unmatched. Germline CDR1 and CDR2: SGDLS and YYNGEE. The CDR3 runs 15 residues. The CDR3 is CASSVDRGEYYGYTF. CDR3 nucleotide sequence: TGTGCCAGCAGCGTAGACAGGGGGGAATACTATGGCTACACCTTC.

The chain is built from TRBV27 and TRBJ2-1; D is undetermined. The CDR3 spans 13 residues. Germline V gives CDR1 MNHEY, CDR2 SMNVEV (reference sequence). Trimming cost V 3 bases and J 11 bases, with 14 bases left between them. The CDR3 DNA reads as TGTGCCAGCAGTTTGGTCAGCCGAATACAGCAGTTCTTC. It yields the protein CASSLVSRIQQFF.

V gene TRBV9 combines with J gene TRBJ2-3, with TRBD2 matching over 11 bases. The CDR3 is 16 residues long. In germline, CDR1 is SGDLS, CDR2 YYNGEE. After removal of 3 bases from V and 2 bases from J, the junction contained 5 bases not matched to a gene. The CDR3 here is CASSARLAGTTDTQYF. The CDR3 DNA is TGTGCCAGCAGCGCCAGACTAGCGGGGACCACAGATACGCAGTATTTT.

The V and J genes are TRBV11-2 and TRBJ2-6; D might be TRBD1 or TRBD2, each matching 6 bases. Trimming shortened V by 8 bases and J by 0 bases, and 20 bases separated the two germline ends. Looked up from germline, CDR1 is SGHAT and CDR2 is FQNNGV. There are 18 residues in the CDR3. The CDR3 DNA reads TGTGCCAGCGGAGAGAGTGGGGGGCTACTCTCTGGGGCCAACGTCCTGACTTTC. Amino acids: CASGESGGLLSGANVLTF.

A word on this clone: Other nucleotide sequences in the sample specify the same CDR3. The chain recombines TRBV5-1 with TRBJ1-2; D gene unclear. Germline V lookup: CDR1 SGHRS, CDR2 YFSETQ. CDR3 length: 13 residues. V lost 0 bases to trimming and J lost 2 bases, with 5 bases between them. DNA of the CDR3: TGCGCCAGCAGCTTGGATAGGAACTATGGCTACACCTTC. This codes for CASSLDRNYGYTF.

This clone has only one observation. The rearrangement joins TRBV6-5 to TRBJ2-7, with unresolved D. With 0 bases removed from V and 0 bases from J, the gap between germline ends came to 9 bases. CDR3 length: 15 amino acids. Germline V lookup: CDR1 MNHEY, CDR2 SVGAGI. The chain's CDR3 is CASSYSDGSSYEQYF. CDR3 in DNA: TGTGCCAGCAGTTACTCGGACGGATCCTCCTACGAGCAGTACTTC.

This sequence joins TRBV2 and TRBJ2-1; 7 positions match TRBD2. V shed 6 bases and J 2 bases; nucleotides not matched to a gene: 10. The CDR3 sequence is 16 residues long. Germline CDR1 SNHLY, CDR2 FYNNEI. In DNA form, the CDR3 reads TGTGCCAGCAGAGGACAAGCGGGAATAACCTACAATGAGCAGTTCTTC. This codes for CASRGQAGITYNEQFF.

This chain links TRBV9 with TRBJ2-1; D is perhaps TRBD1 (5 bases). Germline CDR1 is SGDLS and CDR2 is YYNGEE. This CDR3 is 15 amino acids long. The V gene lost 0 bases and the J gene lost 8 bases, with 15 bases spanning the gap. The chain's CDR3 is CASSVARAPRDEQFF. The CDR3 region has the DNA TGTGCCAGCAGCGTAGCCAGGGCCCCTCGGGATGAGCAGTTCTTC. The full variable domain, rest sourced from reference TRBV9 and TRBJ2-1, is DSGVTQTPKHLITATGQRVTLRCSPRSGDLSVYWYQQSLDQGLQFLIQYYNGEERAKGNILERFSAQQFPDLHSELNLSSLELGDSALYFCASSVARAPRDEQFFGPGTRLTVL.